In this sample, the clone carrying this TCR beta chain turned up a few times. These data are taken from a study of T-cell reconstitution after alpha-beta-depleted transplantation in children. Unique molecular identifiers tagged the TCRbeta library. TCRdb independently ran MiXCR on the PCR reads; one entry per CDR3 protein. Here the sample spans about 980,000 distinct CDR3 sequences, less than 30% being singletons. The ends were cut back, 2 bases at V and 1 base at J, with 3 bases in the middle. CDR1 and CDR2 (germline): KGHDR, SFDVKD. This CDR3 has 13 amino acids. Here the sequenced sample was PBMCs, mostly from graft donor cells, taken 360 days after TCRalphabeta/CD19-depleted stem cell transplant. This receptor was taken from a boy younger than two who had a stem cell transplant for SCID, so the T cells may come from the graft donor. The gene calls are TRBV24-1 and TRBJ2-3; the D is unclear. The CDR3 DNA reads TGTGCCACCAGTGATTCAGGCACAGATACGCAGTATTTT. It yields the protein CATSDSGTDTQYF.